This TCR beta chain comes out of a study of blood T cell repertoires in COVID-19 (dated by TCRdb to 2020 to 2022). In terms of the full investigation: The collaborator samples originated in the United States, Italy and Spain and spanned the acute and convalescent phases of COVID-19. Where available, HLA class I and class II types were taken from metadata supplied by the sample provider and were not determined by assay-based typing. A freely available public database, intended as a resource for researchers studying the immune response to SARS-CoV-2, is where the repertoires were released. The prospective study material was composed of cDNA or gDNA derived from T cells, B-cell-depleted T cells, or PBMCs. Sample metadata almost always included a de-identified subject ID, COVID-19 status, age in years and sex. Samples came from the ongoing ImmuneRACE study (first 160 participants) plus 1,254 subjects from 6 global collaborators. Deeply sampled blood TCRbeta repertoires from subjects exposed to, actively infected with, or recovered from COVID-19 were included in the dataset. The paper's findings and limits, for the study overall: Clinical and demographic metadata were provided uncurated, with the amount varying by source and participant.

Notes on this clone: Its binding antigen is unknown. No clone much larger than this one lies a single base away; base qualities are absent.

TCRbeta CDR3 regions were amplified from genomic DNA by means of the immunoSEQ Assay, a bias-controlled multiplex PCR. The original methods were these. Within the assay, amplification of reference gene primers was used to estimate how many nucleated cells each sample contained. To quantify the absolute abundance of each unique TCRbeta CDR3 rearrangement, sequence reads were collapsed and filtered. Productive Simpson clonality was computed per sample as the square root of Simpson's diversity index over productive rearrangements. TCRdb provides this immuneACCESS table in a form limited to in-frame rearrangements. Some clones are lacking; in checked studies, under half of them reflect an unresolved V gene, and why the rest are absent is not known. The DNA gave D and trimming, while V, J and clone size come from that table. A total of around 280,000 clones appear in this sample, around 89% of them only once. The leading ten clones occupy 1.5% to 2% of the sample.

Participants in the prospective study were aged about 18 to 95 years, lived in about two dozen United States geographic areas, and enrolled through a virtual design. In the prospective study, participants were assigned to cohorts based on the clinical history participants reported in a screening survey and a study questionnaire. Each participant in the prospective study had whole blood, serum and a nasopharyngeal or oropharyngeal swab collected by mobile phlebotomists. Prospective study participants could optionally give additional blood draws and questionnaires over a 2-month period. Before DNA extraction, prospective study blood samples were shipped either frozen or at room temperature. Sequenced sample: PBMCs or T cells enriched from blood (not recorded which). The TCR originated in a woman aged 18-29 years with acute COVID-19.

The DNA sequence is TGCGCCAGCCGGGCAGCGGGAGGTCATGAGCAGTTCTTC. It encodes CASRAAGGHEQFF. The V and J genes are TRBV10-2 and TRBJ2-1, and 9 bases in between align with TRBD2. Per the germline V gene, WSHSY is the CDR1 and SAAADI is the CDR2. From the cysteine through the phenylalanine, the CDR3 covers 13 amino acids. This entry keeps only the CDR3 DNA: 39 bases, framed from base 1. V is trimmed back by 8 bases and J by 8 bases, and the junction contains 7 bases that no gene match accounts for.